This section outlines one T cell receptor (beta chain) sequence together with its context. Its specificity is not known. Germline V gives CDR1 MDHEN, CDR2 SYDVKM. The CDR3 extends over 15 amino acids. Deletions cut 5 bases from V and 0 bases from J, with 11 bases between. This specimen comes from a study of CD8 T cells in Susac syndrome. General observations from the study: Only a relatively small number of individuals were included in the TCR sequencing and HLA analysis.

RNA, at about 0.45 to 1 ug, was reverse transcribed with random hexamers. The immunoSEQ assay covered 54 Vbeta and 13 Jbeta segments for CDR3. TCRdb redid the calling of the immunoSEQ multiplex PCR reads with MiXCR, one entry per CDR3 protein. The sample carries 200,000 to 300,000 distinct CDR3 sequences, almost 97% recorded once. FACS was used to enrich TEMRA cells, whereas the CD8+ and CD4+ T cells were obtained by negative isolation. The sequenced sample consisted of CD4+ T cells from PBMCs. This TCR was recovered from a human donor with Susac syndrome. The chain combines TRBV28 with TRBJ2-1; D ambiguous. CDR3 region: CASSLITHSYNEQFF. DNA of the CDR3: TGTGCCAGCAGTCTAATCACACACTCCTACAATGAGCAGTTCTTC.